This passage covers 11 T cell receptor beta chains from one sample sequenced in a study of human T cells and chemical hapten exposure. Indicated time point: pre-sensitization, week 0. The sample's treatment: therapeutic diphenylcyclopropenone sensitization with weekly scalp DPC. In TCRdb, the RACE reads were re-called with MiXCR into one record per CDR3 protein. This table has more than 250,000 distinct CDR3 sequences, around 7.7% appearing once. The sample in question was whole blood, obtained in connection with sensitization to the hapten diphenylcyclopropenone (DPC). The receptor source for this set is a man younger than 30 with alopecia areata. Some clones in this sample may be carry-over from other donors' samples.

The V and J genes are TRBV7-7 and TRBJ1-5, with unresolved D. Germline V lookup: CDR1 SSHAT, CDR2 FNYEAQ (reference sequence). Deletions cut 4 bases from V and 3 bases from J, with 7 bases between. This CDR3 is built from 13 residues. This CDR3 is CASSYRLNQPQHF. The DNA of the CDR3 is TGTGCCAGCAGCTACCGGCTCAATCAGCCCCAGCATTTT.

The CDR3 loop is CSASFGLLNQPQHF. CDR3 coding DNA: TGCAGTGCTAGCTTCGGACTGTTGAATCAGCCCCAGCATTTT. The V call is TRBV20-1, the J call TRBJ1-5; no reliable D call. The V end was cut by 3 bases, the J end by 4 bases, with 13 bases between. In germline, CDR1 is DFQATT, CDR2 SNEGSKA (reference sequence). The CDR3 has 14 residues.

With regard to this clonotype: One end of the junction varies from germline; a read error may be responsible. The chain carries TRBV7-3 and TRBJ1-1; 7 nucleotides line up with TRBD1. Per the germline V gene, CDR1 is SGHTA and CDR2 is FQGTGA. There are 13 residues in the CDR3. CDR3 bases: TGTGTCAGCAGCCTCACAGGGGACACTGAAGCTTTCTTT. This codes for CVSSLTGDTEAFF.

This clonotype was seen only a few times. The CDR3 region has the DNA TGTGCCAGCAGTTTAATTCAGGGGAATACCGATTTCTATGGCTACACCTTC. Residues: CASSLIQGNTDFYGYTF. V usage is TRBV12-3 or TRBV12-4 and J usage is TRBJ1-2; weak D call: TRBD1 (6 bases). The CDR3 consists of 17 residues. V lost 2 bases and J 4 bases, leaving 20 bases between the germline ends.

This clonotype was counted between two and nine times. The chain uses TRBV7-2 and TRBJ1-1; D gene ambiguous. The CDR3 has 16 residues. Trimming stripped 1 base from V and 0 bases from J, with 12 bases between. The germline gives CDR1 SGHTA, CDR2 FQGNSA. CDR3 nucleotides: TGTGCCAGCAGCTTAGTGGACGGCCTCATGAACACTGAAGCTTTCTTT. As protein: CASSLVDGLMNTEAFF.

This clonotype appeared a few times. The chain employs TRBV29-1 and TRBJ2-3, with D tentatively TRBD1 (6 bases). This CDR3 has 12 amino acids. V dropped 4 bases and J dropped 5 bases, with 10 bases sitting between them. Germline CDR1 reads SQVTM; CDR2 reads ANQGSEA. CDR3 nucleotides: TGCAGCGTTGCGGAAGGGGGAGATACGCAGTATTTT. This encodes CSVAEGGDTQYF.

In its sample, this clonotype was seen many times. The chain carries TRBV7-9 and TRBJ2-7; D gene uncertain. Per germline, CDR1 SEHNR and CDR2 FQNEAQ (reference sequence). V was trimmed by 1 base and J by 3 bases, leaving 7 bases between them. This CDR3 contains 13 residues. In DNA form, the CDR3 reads TGTGCCAGCAGCTTAGGTGAATACTACGAGCAGTACTTC. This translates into CASSLGEYYEQYF. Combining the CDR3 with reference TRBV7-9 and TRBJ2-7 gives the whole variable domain DTGVSQNPRHKITKRGQNVTFRCDPISEHNRLYWYRQTLGQGPEFLTYFQNEAQLEKSRLLSDRFSAERPKGSFSTLEIQRTEQGDSAMYLCASSLGEYYEQYFGPGTRLTVT.

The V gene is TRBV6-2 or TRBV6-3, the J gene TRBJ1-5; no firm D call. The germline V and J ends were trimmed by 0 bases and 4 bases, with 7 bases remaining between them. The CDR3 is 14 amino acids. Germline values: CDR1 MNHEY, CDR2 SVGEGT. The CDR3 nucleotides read TGTGCCAGCAGTTACTCCCCGGAAAATCAGCCCCAGCATTTT. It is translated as CASSYSPENQPQHF.

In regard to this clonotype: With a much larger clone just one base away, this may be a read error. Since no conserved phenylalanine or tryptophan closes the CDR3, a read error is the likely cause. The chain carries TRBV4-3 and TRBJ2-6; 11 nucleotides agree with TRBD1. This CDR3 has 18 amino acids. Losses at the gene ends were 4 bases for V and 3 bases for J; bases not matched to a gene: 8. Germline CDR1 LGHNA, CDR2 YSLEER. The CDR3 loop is CASSRSGQGALGANVLTL. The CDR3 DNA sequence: TGCGCCAGCAGCCGCTCAGGACAGGGGGCGCTTGGGGCCAACGTCCTGACTCTC.

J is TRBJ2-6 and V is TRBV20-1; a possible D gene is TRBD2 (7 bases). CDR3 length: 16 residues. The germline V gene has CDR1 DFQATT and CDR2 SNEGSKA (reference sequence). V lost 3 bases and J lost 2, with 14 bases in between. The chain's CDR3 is CSASLGGLPGANVLTF. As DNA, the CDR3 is TGCAGTGCTAGTCTGGGGGGGCTTCCTGGGGCCAACGTCCTGACTTTC.

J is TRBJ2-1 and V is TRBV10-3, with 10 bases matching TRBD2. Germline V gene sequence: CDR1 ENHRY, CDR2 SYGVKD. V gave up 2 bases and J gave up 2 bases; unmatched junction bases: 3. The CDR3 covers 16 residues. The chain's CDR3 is CAISEQAGGTYNEQFF. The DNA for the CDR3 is TGTGCCATCAGTGAGCAAGCGGGGGGGACCTACAATGAGCAGTTCTTC.